This TCR beta chain was observed in a study of regulatory T cells in long-lasting Graves disease. Time point noted: newly diagnosed GD, antithyroid drugs for less than 3 months. There was RNA extracted from PBMCs, and the TCR library was made from it. EDTA tubes held approximately 9 milliliters of peripheral blood from each patient. TCR beta libraries were built with iRepertoire HTBI primers and Arm-PCR of CDR3 regions. TCRdb fed the multiplex PCR reads into MiXCR, producing one record per CDR3 protein. This table has some 370,000 distinct CDR3 sequences, 10% to 15% appearing once. Germline assignment: CDR1 SGHAT and CDR2 FQNNGV. The V gene end was trimmed by 5 bases and the J gene end by 5 bases; junction bases not matched to a gene: 2. The CDR3 is 13 amino acids. The sample was also reused in another study, on T cells in Graves' hyperthyroidism and ophthalmopathy.

This chain joins TRBV11-2 and TRBJ2-5; 10 positions agree with TRBD2. This material consisted of peripheral blood mononuclear cells (PBMCs), taken at new diagnosis, from a patient treated with antithyroid drugs. This TCR was recovered from a woman aged 18-29 years with Graves disease. The chain's CDR3 is CASSRSGRETQYF. CDR3 coding DNA: TGTGCCAGCAGCCGTAGCGGGAGGGAGACCCAGTACTTC.